The 12 T cell receptor beta chains listed next were all sequenced from one sample in a study of cytomegalovirus exposure and HLA in healthy donors. The PCR made use of 60 Vbeta and 13 Jbeta primers. Some clones are missing from TCRdb's copy, which holds only in-frame ones; the method was immunoSEQ multiplex PCR. Of some 110,000 clones listed, around two thirds are singletons. Sequences were obtained from PBMCs. The receptor source for this set is a man aged 55 to 70 in good health and CMV-seropositive.

The chain joins TRBV5-6 to TRBJ2-7, with a tentative D call TRBD1 (6 bases). CDR1 and CDR2 (germline): SGHDT, YYEEEE. The ends were cut back, 4 bases at V and 7 bases at J, with 18 bases in the middle. This CDR3 spans 14 amino acids. DNA of the CDR3: TGTGCCAGCAGCGGAGGACAGCGCCGCGAGGAGCAGTACTTC. It encodes CASSGGQRREEQYF.

The V call is TRBV9, the J call TRBJ1-6; 11 bases match TRBD1. This CDR3 has 15 amino acids. Germline V gene sequence: CDR1 SGDLS, CDR2 YYNGEE. With V trimmed by 4 bases and J by 7 bases, 4 bases remained unmatched. The CDR3 here is CASSKGTGGNSPLHF. CDR3 nucleotide sequence: TGTGCCAGCAGCAAAGGGACAGGGGGAAATTCACCCCTCCACTTT.

This clone was observed a few times. The chain recombines TRBV4-1 with TRBJ2-3; TRBD1 might be the D (6 bases). The CDR3 has 14 amino acids. The V end was cut by 0 bases, the J end by 7 bases, with 11 bases between. The germline CDR1 and CDR2 sequences are MGHRA and YSYEKL. CDR3 protein: CASSQDRGHNTQYF. The DNA of the CDR3 is TGCGCCAGCAGCCAAGATCGGGGACACAATACGCAGTATTTT.

This chain connects TRBV19 to TRBJ1-2; 11 nucleotides align to TRBD1. The germline gives CDR1 LNHDA, CDR2 SQIVND (reference sequence). The V and J ends lost 6 bases and 5 bases, in that order; junction bases with no gene match: 5. The CDR3 runs 14 residues. The CDR3 loop is CASRGQGEIYGYTF. The CDR3 DNA reads as TGTGCCAGTAGGGGACAGGGGGAGATATATGGCTACACCTTC.

This sequence joins TRBV30 and TRBJ1-3; the D is unclear. CDR3 length equals 13 residues. Trimming removed 0 bases from V and 8 bases from J, with 11 bases in between. Germline values: CDR1 GTSNPN, CDR2 SVGIG (reference sequence). CDR3 bases: TGTGCCTGGAGTGTAACCTTGGGAGACACCATATATTTT. Translating it yields CAWSVTLGDTIYF.

The sample holds one count of this clone. The germline gene is not matched at one end of the junction; a read error may be the cause. The V and J genes are TRBV6-1 and TRBJ1-1, with 9 bases identical to TRBD1. The CDR3 is 14 residues long. CDR1 and CDR2 (germline): MNHNS, SASEGT. This chain's CDR3 is CASREGQGTALVFF. CDR3 in DNA: TGTGCCAGCAGGGAAGGACAGGGGACTGCTTTGGTTTTCTTT.

The chain couples TRBV5-1 to TRBJ2-3, with D perhaps matching TRBD2 (6 bases). Germline V gene lookup returns CDR1 SGHRS and CDR2 YFSETQ. This CDR3 is 19 amino acids long. The germline V and J ends were trimmed by 1 base and 4 bases, with 25 bases remaining between them. This CDR3 is CASSLSPTAGTFGADTQYF. The CDR3 DNA reads as TGCGCCAGCAGCTTGTCCCCCACGGCGGGGACCTTTGGCGCAGATACGCAGTATTTT. Full variable domain (missing parts from reference TRBV5-1 and TRBJ2-3): KAGVTQTPRYLIKTRGQQVTLSCSPISGHRSVSWYQQTPGQGLQFLFEYFSETQRNKGNFPGRFSGRQFSNSRSEMNVSTLELGDSALYLCASSLSPTAGTFGADTQYFGPGTRLTVL.

This clone turned up a few times. V gene TRBV6-1 combines with J gene TRBJ2-3; 7 bases fit TRBD2. V gave up 2 bases and J gave up 4 bases; unmatched junction bases: 6. In germline, CDR1 is MNHNS, CDR2 SASEGT. The CDR3 is made up of 15 amino acids. CDR3 in amino acids: CASSERGVLADTQYF. As DNA, the CDR3 is TGTGCCAGCAGTGAACGGGGGGTCTTGGCAGATACGCAGTATTTT.

The chain has TRBV19 and TRBJ1-1; possible D gene TRBD1, 5 bases. The CDR3 has 10 amino acids. Germline V gives CDR1 LNHDA, CDR2 SQIVND (reference sequence). With 6 bases removed from V and 8 bases from J, the gap between germline ends came to 7 bases. CDR3 nucleotides: TGTGCCAGTAGAGGACAAGAAGCTTTCTTT. This translates into CASRGQEAFF.

V usage is TRBV28 and J usage is TRBJ1-1; possibly TRBD1 for D (5 bases). V was cut by 4 bases and J by 3 bases, with 12 bases left in between. Germline V lookup: CDR1 MDHEN, CDR2 SYDVKM. This CDR3 is built from 14 residues. The CDR3 spells CASSSPGGHTEAFF. The CDR3 bases are TGTGCCAGCAGTTCACCGGGGGGTCACACTGAAGCTTTCTTT. Drawing the rest from reference TRBV28 and TRBJ1-1, the complete variable domain is DVKVTQSSRYLVKRTGEKVFLECVQDMDHENMFWYRQDPGLGLRLIYFSYDVKMKEKGDIPEGYSVSREKKERFSLILESASTNQTSMYLCASSSPGGHTEAFFGQGTRLTVV.

The chain links TRBV6-6 to TRBJ1-2, with TRBD1 identical over 11 bases. Per the germline V gene, CDR1 is MNHNY and CDR2 is SVGAGI (reference sequence). V shed 6 bases and J 4 bases; nucleotides not matched to a gene: 10. CDR3 length: 16 residues. The chain's CDR3 is CASSLDRGHRGYGYTF. In DNA, the CDR3 is TGTGCCAGCAGCTTGGACAGGGGGCACCGCGGCTATGGCTACACCTTC.

This clone was recorded a few times. The CDR3 loop is CASSAVAGANVLTF. The CDR3 DNA reads as TGTGCCAGCTCAGCGGTGGCTGGGGCCAACGTCCTGACTTTC. This rearrangement joins TRBV18 to TRBJ2-6; D is unclear. Trimming took off 5 bases at V and 2 bases at J, with 7 bases between the two ends. The CDR3 runs to 14 residues. Germline CDR1 reads KGHSH; CDR2 reads LQKENI.